The clone carrying this T cell receptor beta chain showed up just a few times. V was clipped by 1 base and J by 0 bases, with 13 bases between them. Germline lookup yields CDR1 MGHRA and CDR2 YSYEKL. The CDR3 runs to 16 residues. This sample is drawn from a study of blood T cell repertoires in COVID-19. About the study: Acute and convalescent COVID-19 samples came from the United States, Italy and Spain. In each case, the material was cDNA or gDNA derived from T cells, B-cell-depleted T cells, or PBMCs.

Clones were read by immunoSEQ multiplex PCR, and TCRdb kept only the in-frame ones, dropping some. The sample lists around 300,000 clones, around 80% seen once, with approximately 3% in the top ten. The sequence derives from a young man with active or convalescent COVID-19. The specimen was peripheral blood. This sequence joins TRBV4-1 and TRBJ2-7; the D gene is possibly TRBD2 (7 bases). Written as DNA, the CDR3 is TGCGCCAGCAGCCAAGGGACGGGGGGCTTCTCCTACGAGCAGTACTTC. Its translation is CASSQGTGGFSYEQYF.